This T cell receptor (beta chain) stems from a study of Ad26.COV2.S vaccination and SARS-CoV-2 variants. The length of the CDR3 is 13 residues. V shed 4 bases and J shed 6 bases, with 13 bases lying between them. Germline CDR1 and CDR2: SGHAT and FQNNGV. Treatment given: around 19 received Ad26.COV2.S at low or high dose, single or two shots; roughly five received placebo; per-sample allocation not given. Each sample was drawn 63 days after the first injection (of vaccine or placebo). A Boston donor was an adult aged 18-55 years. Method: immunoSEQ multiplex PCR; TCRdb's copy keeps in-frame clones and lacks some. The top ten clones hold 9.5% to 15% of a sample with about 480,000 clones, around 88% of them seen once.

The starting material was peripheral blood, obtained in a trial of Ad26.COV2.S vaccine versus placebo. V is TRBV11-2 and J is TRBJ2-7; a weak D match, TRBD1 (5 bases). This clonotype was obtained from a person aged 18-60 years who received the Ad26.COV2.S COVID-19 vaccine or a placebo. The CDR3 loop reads CASSSTRVGEQYF. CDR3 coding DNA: TGTGCCAGCAGCTCGACCAGGGTGGGCGAGCAGTACTTC.